These T cell receptor beta chains were read from a single sample in a study of blood T cell repertoires in COVID-19. Using immunoSEQ multiplex PCR, the repertoire was profiled, and TCRdb retains in-frame clones only, with some absent. The sample records roughly 300,000 clones, roughly 88% being singletons. What was sequenced was peripheral blood. These receptor sequences come from a man aged 18 to 29 with active or convalescent COVID-19. Each CDR3 is given with its conserved first and last residue. Each record gives: V gene, J gene, clone size, D gene, CDR3 protein, CDR3 DNA. D genes are given only for firm matches. Rows may omit the clone size; those that give it use once, few, many or a size class.

TRBV5-1	TRBJ2-3	.	.	CASSPPGTAGDTQYF	TGCGCCAGCAGCCCTCCAGGTACAGCCGGAGATACGCAGTATTTT
TRBV7-9	TRBJ1-5	.	.	CASSPAGGNQPQHF	TGTGCCAGCAGCCCGGCGGGCGGTAATCAGCCCCAGCATTTT
TRBV9	TRBJ2-2	.	TRBD1	CASSAGGAGELFF	TGTGCCAGCAGCGCAGGGGGAGCCGGGGAGCTGTTTTTT
TRBV5-1	TRBJ1-1	.	.	CASSPRIKNTEAFF	TGCGCCAGCAGCCCGAGAATTAAGAACACTGAAGCTTTCTTT
TRBV7-3	TRBJ2-5	.	TRBD2	CASSLLAGGPETQYF	TGTGCCAGCAGCTTACTAGCGGGGGGGCCGGAGACCCAGTACTTC
TRBV6-4	TRBJ2-2	.	TRBD1	CASSEFTGAYTGELFF	TGTGCCAGCAGTGAATTTACAGGGGCCTACACCGGGGAGCTGTTTTTT
TRBV6-5	TRBJ1-2	.	TRBD1	CASSYYPRDSGYTF	TGTGCCAGCAGCTATTACCCCAGGGACAGTGGCTACACCTTC
TRBV7-3	TRBJ1-5	.	.	CASIRRGYNQPQHF	TGTGCCAGCATACGCAGGGGCTACAATCAGCCCCAGCATTTT
TRBV3-1/TRBV3-2	TRBJ2-3	.	.	CASSPRGTDTQYF	TGTGCCAGCAGCCCGAGGGGCACAGATACGCAGTATTTT
TRBV7-9	TRBJ1-2	.	TRBD1	CASSNDRGHMDGYTF	TGTGCCAGCAGCAATGACAGGGGACATATGGATGGCTACACCTTC
TRBV19	TRBJ1-5	.	.	CASSLTGSNQPQHF	TGTGCCAGTAGTTTGACAGGTAGCAATCAGCCCCAGCATTTT
TRBV19	TRBJ2-7	.	TRBD2	CASSISGASSYEQYF	TGTGCCAGTAGTATTAGCGGGGCGAGCTCCTACGAGCAGTACTTC
TRBV19	TRBJ1-6	.	.	CASSPQVSSYNSPLHF	TGTGCCAGTAGTCCACAGGTTAGCTCCTATAATTCACCCCTCCACTTT
TRBV23-1	TRBJ1-5	once	.	CASTNGRQINQPQHF	TGCGCCAGCACCAACGGGAGACAGATCAATCAGCCCCAGCATTTT
TRBV27	TRBJ1-1	.	.	CASRGVVSTEAFF	TGTGCCAGCAGAGGAGTAGTGTCCACTGAAGCTTTCTTT
TRBV9	TRBJ1-2	.	.	CASSVGGDYGYTF	TGTGCCAGCAGCGTCGGGGGAGACTATGGCTACACCTTC
TRBV5-1	TRBJ2-3	.	TRBD2	CASSLGNVNRGGEEHF	TGCGCCAGCAGCTTGGGTAACGTGAACCGGGGGGGAGAGGAGCATTTT
TRBV9	TRBJ1-5	.	.	CASSAGSFNQPQHF	TGTGCCAGCAGCGCGGGAAGTTTCAATCAGCCCCAGCATTTT
TRBV6-1	TRBJ2-1	few	.	CASSDPGRGRWGEQFF	TGTGCCAGCAGTGACCCCGGGCGGGGACGCTGGGGTGAGCAGTTCTTC
TRBV7-9	TRBJ2-5	.	.	CASSLIWAPQETQYF	TGTGCCAGCAGCTTAATCTGGGCCCCCCAAGAGACCCAGTACTTC
TRBV15	TRBJ1-2	.	.	CATSRGGNYGYTF	TGTGCCACCAGCCGCGGCGGAAACTATGGCTACACCTTC
TRBV6-2/TRBV6-3	TRBJ1-5	few	.	CASSYSYKTSNQPQHF	TGTGCCAGCAGTTACTCTTACAAAACAAGCAATCAGCCCCAGCATTTT
TRBV12-3/TRBV12-4	TRBJ2-1	.	.	CASSLGNEQFF	TGTGCCAGCAGCCTAGGCAATGAGCAGTTCTTC
TRBV27	TRBJ2-5	.	.	CASSFAGQETQYF	TGTGCCAGCAGTTTTGCAGGACAAGAGACCCAGTACTTC
TRBV27	TRBJ2-5	once	TRBD2	CASGIAGALQETQYF	TGTGCCAGCGGCATAGCGGGGGCGCTACAAGAGACCCAGTACTTC
TRBV7-2	TRBJ1-4	few	TRBD1	CASSLGGQGGEKLFF	TGTGCCAGCAGCTTAGGGGGACAGGGGGGCGAAAAACTGTTTTTT
TRBV6-1	TRBJ1-3	once	TRBD1	CASSGQTGGGSGNTIYF	TGTGCCAGCAGTGGTCAGACAGGGGGCGGCTCTGGAAACACCATATATTTT
TRBV2	TRBJ2-3	.	TRBD2	CASSLTSGGTDTQYF	TGTGCCAGCAGTTTGACTAGCGGAGGCACAGATACGCAGTATTTT
TRBV3-1/TRBV3-2	TRBJ2-7	.	TRBD1	CASSHRGQGARNEQYF	TGTGCCAGCAGCCACCGAGGACAGGGGGCGCGGAACGAGCAGTACTTC
TRBV7-2	TRBJ2-7	few	TRBD2	CASRPTSGGAYEQYF	TGTGCCAGCAGGCCCACTAGCGGGGGGGCCTACGAGCAGTACTTC
TRBV15	TRBJ1-2	.	.	CATSSRVLSGYTF	TGTGCCACCAGCAGCAGGGTATTGAGCGGCTACACCTTC
TRBV20-1	TRBJ2-1	once	TRBD2	CSASLRSPSGGLRNEQFF	TGCAGTGCTAGTCTCCGATCACCTAGCGGGGGGCTCCGCAATGAGCAGTTCTTC
TRBV12-3/TRBV12-4	TRBJ1-5	.	.	CASSLYSNQPQHF	TGTGCCAGCAGTCTATATAGCAATCAGCCCCAGCATTTT
TRBV7-9	TRBJ2-1	.	.	CASSYTLATNEQFF	TGTGCCAGCAGCTATACCCTAGCGACCAATGAGCAGTTCTTC
TRBV3-1/TRBV3-2	TRBJ1-1	once	.	CASSQGGGTASNLGTEAFF	TGTGCCAGCAGCCAAGGTGGCGGGACGGCATCTAACTTGGGGACTGAAGCTTTCTTT
TRBV5-6	TRBJ2-7	.	.	CASSLGTASYEQYF	TGTGCCAGCAGCTTGGGGACAGCCTCCTACGAGCAGTACTTC
TRBV6-4	TRBJ1-1	few	.	CASSEHMNTEAFF	TGTGCCAGCAGTGAGCACATGAACACTGAAGCTTTCTTT
TRBV7-6	TRBJ1-4	.	.	CASSLGGSTNEKLFF	TGTGCCAGCAGCTTAGGGGGCTCGACTAATGAAAAACTGTTTTTT
TRBV10-3	TRBJ2-2	.	.	CAIGEGGDYTGELFF	TGTGCCATCGGGGAAGGAGGGGATTACACCGGGGAGCTGTTTTTT
TRBV7-9	TRBJ2-7	.	TRBD2	CASSLPGLAYEQYF	TGTGCCAGCAGCCTTCCGGGACTAGCCTACGAGCAGTACTTC
TRBV2	TRBJ2-3	.	.	CASGRQTDTQYF	TGTGCCAGCGGACGACAGACAGATACGCAGTATTTT
TRBV25-1	TRBJ1-3	.	.	CASSVRNLSGNTIYF	TGTGCCAGCAGTGTGCGTAACCTTTCTGGAAACACCATATATTTT
TRBV25-1	TRBJ2-7	.	.	CASSAQGDVHEQYF	TGTGCCAGCAGTGCCCAGGGCGATGTGCACGAGCAGTACTTC
TRBV23-1	TRBJ1-6	.	.	CASPQNSAGADRNSPLHF	TGCGCCAGCCCCCAGAACTCGGCGGGGGCAGATCGAAACTCACCCCTCCACTTT
TRBV7-9	TRBJ1-4	.	.	CASSPRTDQNEKLFF	TGTGCCAGCAGCCCTCGGACAGACCAAAATGAAAAACTGTTTTTT
TRBV3-1/TRBV3-2	TRBJ1-1	.	TRBD1	CASSHRQGAAEAFF	TGTGCCAGCAGCCATAGACAGGGGGCCGCTGAAGCTTTCTTT
TRBV5-1	TRBJ2-7	once	TRBD2	CASSFGGGGLDEQYF	TGCGCCAGCAGCTTTGGCGGCGGGGGACTAGACGAGCAGTACTTC
TRBV6-5	TRBJ1-1	.	TRBD1	CASSYGQGANTEAFF	TGTGCCAGCAGTTATGGACAGGGGGCGAACACTGAAGCTTTCTTT
TRBV2	TRBJ1-1	.	.	CASRYRGGNTEAFF	TGTGCCAGCAGGTATAGGGGGGGGAACACTGAAGCTTTCTTT
TRBV7-3	TRBJ2-5	once	TRBD1	CASSLKVRDRDQETQYF	TGTGCCAGCAGCTTAAAGGTCCGAGACAGGGACCAAGAGACCCAGTACTTC